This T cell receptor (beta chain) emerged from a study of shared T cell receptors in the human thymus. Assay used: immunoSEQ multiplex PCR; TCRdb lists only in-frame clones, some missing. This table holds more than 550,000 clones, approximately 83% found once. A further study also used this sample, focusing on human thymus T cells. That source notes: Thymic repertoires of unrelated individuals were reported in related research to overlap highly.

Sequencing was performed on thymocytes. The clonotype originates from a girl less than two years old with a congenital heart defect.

CDR3 amino acids: CASSFGRNYGYTF. CDR3 coding DNA: TGTGCCAGCAGCTTTGGGCGCAACTATGGCTACACCTTC. The chain combines TRBV5-5 with TRBJ1-2, with D unclear. Germline V gives CDR1 SGHKS, CDR2 YYEKEE (reference sequence). CDR3 size: 13 residues. V shed 2 bases and J shed 2 bases, with 7 bases lying between them.